This T cell receptor beta chain was sequenced for a study of technical replicates of blood from a few donors. Produced via immunoSEQ multiplex PCR; TCRdb's table is partial and in-frame only. Here the sample spans tens of thousands of clones, around 97% being singletons. The origin of this receptor is a human donor in good health. Material: T cells isolated from PBMCs.

CDR3 sequence reads: CASSRSGGGYTF. CDR3 nucleotide sequence: TGTGCCAGCAGTAGATCCGGCGGGGGCTACACCTTC. J is TRBJ1-2 and V is TRBV6-5, with D uncertain. Germline values: CDR1 MNHEY, CDR2 SVGAGI. CDR3 length: 12 amino acids. The ends were cut back, 5 bases at V and 8 bases at J, with 12 bases in the middle.